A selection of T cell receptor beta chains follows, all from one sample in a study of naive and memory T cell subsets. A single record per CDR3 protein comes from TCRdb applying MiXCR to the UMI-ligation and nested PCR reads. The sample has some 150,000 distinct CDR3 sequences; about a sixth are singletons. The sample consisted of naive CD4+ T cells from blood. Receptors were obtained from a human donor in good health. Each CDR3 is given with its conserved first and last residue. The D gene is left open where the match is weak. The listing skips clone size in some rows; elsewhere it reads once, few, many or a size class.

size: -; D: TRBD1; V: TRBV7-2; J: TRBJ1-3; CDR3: CASSLDRGPGNTIYF; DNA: TGTGCCAGCAGCTTGGACAGGGGGCCTGGAAACACCATATATTTT
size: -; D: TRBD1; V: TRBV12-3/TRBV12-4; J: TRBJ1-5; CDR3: CASSPDRANAQPQHF; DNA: TGTGCCAGCAGTCCCGACAGGGCTAACGCTCAGCCCCAGCATTTT
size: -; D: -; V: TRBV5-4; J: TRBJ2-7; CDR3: CASSLLDTYEQYF; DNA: TGTGCCAGCAGCTTACTAGATACCTACGAGCAGTACTTC
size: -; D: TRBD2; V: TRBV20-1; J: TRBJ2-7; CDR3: CSARDSGGSSYEQYF; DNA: TGCAGTGCTAGAGATAGCGGGGGGTCCTCCTACGAGCAGTACTTC
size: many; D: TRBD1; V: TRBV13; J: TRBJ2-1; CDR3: CASSPPWALGGGTYNEQFF; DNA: TGTGCCAGCAGCCCTCCGTGGGCGCTAGGGGGCGGTACCTACAATGAGCAGTTCTTC
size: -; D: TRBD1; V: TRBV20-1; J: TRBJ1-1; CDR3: CSARRQGNTEAFF; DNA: TGCAGTGCTCGAAGACAGGGGAACACTGAAGCTTTCTTT
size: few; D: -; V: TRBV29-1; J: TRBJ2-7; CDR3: CSVEAEVAWYEQYF; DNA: TGCAGCGTTGAAGCTGAGGTCGCCTGGTACGAGCAGTACTTC
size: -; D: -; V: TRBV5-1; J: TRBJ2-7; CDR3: CASSLRDTYEQYF; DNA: TGCGCCAGCAGCTTGCGGGACACCTACGAGCAGTACTTC
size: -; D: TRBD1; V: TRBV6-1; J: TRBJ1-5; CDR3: CASSAQGEINQPQHF; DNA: TGTGCCAGCAGTGCCCAGGGGGAGATCAATCAGCCCCAGCATTTT
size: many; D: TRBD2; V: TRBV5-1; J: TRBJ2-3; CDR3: CASSLAIAGGADTQYF; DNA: TGCGCCAGCAGCTTGGCGATAGCGGGAGGTGCAGATACGCAGTATTTT
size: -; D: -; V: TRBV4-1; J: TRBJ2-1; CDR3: CASSQDPTASSYNEQFF; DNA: TGCGCCAGCAGCCAAGACCCGACGGCCAGCTCCTACAATGAGCAGTTCTTC